Listed below are T cell receptor beta chains from one sample, sequenced in a study of OX40 agonist ivuxolimab in advanced cancers. The table came from immunoSEQ multiplex PCR; TCRdb's copy has only in-frame clones and leaves some out. The sample yields around 90,000 clones, roughly 91% seen once. The sequencing here drew on CD4+ or CD8+ T cells sorted from blood, taken in a trial of the OX40 agonist ivuxolimab. The receptor set was obtained from an adult with an advanced solid tumor such as melanoma, head and neck, liver or kidney cancer. Each CDR3 is given with its conserved first and last residue. D genes are given only for firm matches. Some rows mark clone size as missing; the rest say once, few, many or name a class of expanded clone.

d_gene: TRBD2; abundance: .; j_gene: TRBJ2-1; v_gene: TRBV11-2; CDR3aa: CASSPGLAGRGQFF; CDR3nt: TGTGCCAGCAGCCCCGGACTAGCGGGACGGGGGCAGTTCTTC
d_gene: TRBD2; abundance: once; j_gene: TRBJ2-2; v_gene: TRBV13; CDR3aa: CASSLFRRGGPKVGELFF; CDR3nt: TGTGCCAGCAGCTTATTTAGACGGGGAGGGCCAAAGGTCGGGGAGCTGTTTTTT
d_gene: .; abundance: .; j_gene: TRBJ2-5; v_gene: TRBV9; CDR3aa: CASSVATGKGGETQYF; CDR3nt: TGTGCCAGCAGCGTAGCTACAGGGAAGGGGGGAGAGACCCAGTACTTC
d_gene: TRBD1; abundance: .; j_gene: TRBJ2-7; v_gene: TRBV28; CDR3aa: CASSSGTGSGSYEQYF; CDR3nt: TGTGCCAGCAGTTCTGGGACAGGGTCGGGCTCCTACGAGCAGTACTTC
d_gene: .; abundance: .; j_gene: TRBJ2-4; v_gene: TRBV29-1; CDR3aa: CSATGQQIKNIQYF; CDR3nt: TGCAGCGCGACAGGACAACAGATAAAAAACATTCAGTACTTC
d_gene: .; abundance: .; j_gene: TRBJ1-3; v_gene: TRBV5-5; CDR3aa: CASSLDNSGNTIYF; CDR3nt: TGTGCCAGCAGCTTAGACAACTCTGGAAACACCATATATTTT
d_gene: .; abundance: .; j_gene: TRBJ2-2; v_gene: TRBV10-3; CDR3aa: CAISRVDGELFF; CDR3nt: TGTGCCATCAGTCGTGTTGACGGGGAGCTGTTTTTT
d_gene: .; abundance: .; j_gene: TRBJ2-5; v_gene: TRBV5-1; CDR3aa: CASSEQGTETQYF; CDR3nt: TGCGCCAGCAGTGAGCAGGGGACAGAGACCCAGTACTTC
d_gene: .; abundance: .; j_gene: TRBJ2-3; v_gene: TRBV27; CDR3aa: CASRRQPTDTQYF; CDR3nt: TGTGCCAGCAGGCGACAGCCCACAGATACGCAGTATTTT
d_gene: .; abundance: .; j_gene: TRBJ1-3; v_gene: TRBV11-3; CDR3aa: CASSLQANSGNTIYF; CDR3nt: TGTGCCAGCAGCTTACAGGCCAACTCTGGAAACACCATATATTTT
d_gene: .; abundance: .; j_gene: TRBJ1-4; v_gene: TRBV5-4; CDR3aa: CASSLGGGGNEKLFF; CDR3nt: TGTGCCAGCAGCTTGGGGGGAGGCGGGAATGAAAAACTGTTTTTT
d_gene: .; abundance: .; j_gene: TRBJ1-1; v_gene: TRBV29-1; CDR3aa: CSAKGGWNTEAFF; CDR3nt: TGCAGCGCAAAAGGGGGTTGGAACACTGAAGCTTTCTTT
d_gene: TRBD1; abundance: .; j_gene: TRBJ1-2; v_gene: TRBV28; CDR3aa: CASSLTGGGGDYGYTF; CDR3nt: TGTGCCAGCAGTTTGACAGGGGGAGGTGGGGACTATGGCTACACCTTC
d_gene: .; abundance: .; j_gene: TRBJ1-5; v_gene: TRBV6-6; CDR3aa: CASRGDTYNQPQHF; CDR3nt: TGTGCCAGCAGGGGAGACACCTACAATCAGCCCCAGCATTTT
d_gene: TRBD1; abundance: .; j_gene: TRBJ2-3; v_gene: TRBV7-2; CDR3aa: CASSSGQGYTDTQYF; CDR3nt: TGTGCCAGCAGCTCCGGACAGGGGTACACAGATACGCAGTATTTT
d_gene: TRBD2; abundance: .; j_gene: TRBJ2-3; v_gene: TRBV7-9; CDR3aa: CASSPQGLAGPSTDTQYF; CDR3nt: TGTGCCAGCAGCCCCCAGGGGCTAGCGGGACCTAGCACAGATACGCAGTATTTT
d_gene: .; abundance: .; j_gene: TRBJ2-1; v_gene: TRBV7-2; CDR3aa: CASSLAGSYNEQFF; CDR3nt: TGTGCCAGCAGCTTAGCGGGGTCCTACAATGAGCAGTTCTTC
d_gene: TRBD2; abundance: once; j_gene: TRBJ2-1; v_gene: TRBV28; CDR3aa: CASSLSSGRGFDEQFF; CDR3nt: TGTGCCAGCAGTCTTTCTAGCGGGAGGGGGTTCGATGAGCAGTTCTTC
d_gene: TRBD1; abundance: .; j_gene: TRBJ1-1; v_gene: TRBV28; CDR3aa: CASSFRQGRGGTEAFF; CDR3nt: TGTGCCAGCAGTTTCCGACAGGGGAGGGGGGGCACTGAAGCTTTCTTT
d_gene: .; abundance: .; j_gene: TRBJ2-6; v_gene: TRBV7-3; CDR3aa: CASSLERWTAGANVLTF; CDR3nt: TGTGCCAGCAGCCTAGAGCGGTGGACAGCTGGGGCCAACGTCCTGACTTTC
d_gene: .; abundance: many; j_gene: TRBJ2-7; v_gene: TRBV4-3; CDR3aa: CASSQVMSSEQYF; CDR3nt: TGCGCCAGCAGCCAGGTTATGAGCTCCGAGCAGTACTTC
d_gene: .; abundance: .; j_gene: TRBJ2-4; v_gene: TRBV28; CDR3aa: CASSSAQGSIQYF; CDR3nt: TGTGCCAGCAGTTCAGCACAGGGAAGCATTCAGTACTTC
d_gene: .; abundance: .; j_gene: TRBJ2-3; v_gene: TRBV7-9; CDR3aa: CASSFRGGSTDTQYF; CDR3nt: TGTGCCAGCAGCTTTCGTGGAGGCAGCACAGATACGCAGTATTTT
d_gene: .; abundance: .; j_gene: TRBJ1-2; v_gene: TRBV5-4; CDR3aa: CASSTGQPYGYTF; CDR3nt: TGTGCCAGCAGCACCGGACAGCCCTATGGCTACACCTTC
d_gene: TRBD1; abundance: .; j_gene: TRBJ1-2; v_gene: TRBV19; CDR3aa: CASITWDRESNYGYTF; CDR3nt: TGTGCCAGTATTACTTGGGACAGGGAGTCCAACTATGGCTACACCTTC
d_gene: .; abundance: once; j_gene: TRBJ2-5; v_gene: TRBV28; CDR3aa: CASAYLKAQYF; CDR3nt: TGTGCCAGCGCGTATCTGAAGGCCCAGTACTTC
d_gene: TRBD1; abundance: few; j_gene: TRBJ1-1; v_gene: TRBV4-1; CDR3aa: CASSQETGGGTEAFF; CDR3nt: TGCGCCAGCAGCCAAGAGACAGGGGGCGGCACTGAAGCTTTCTTT
d_gene: TRBD1; abundance: once; j_gene: TRBJ1-1; v_gene: TRBV7-9; CDR3aa: CASSLGGAGGAFF; CDR3nt: TGTGCCAGCAGCTTAGGAGGGGCAGGGGGAGCTTTCTTT
d_gene: .; abundance: .; j_gene: TRBJ1-1; v_gene: TRBV14; CDR3aa: CASSPGPWTEAFF; CDR3nt: TGTGCCAGCAGCCCGGGACCCTGGACTGAAGCTTTCTTT
d_gene: .; abundance: .; j_gene: TRBJ1-1; v_gene: TRBV28; CDR3aa: CASRVVGTLDTEAFF; CDR3nt: TGTGCCAGCCGAGTTGTGGGCACCCTGGACACTGAAGCTTTCTTT
d_gene: TRBD1; abundance: .; j_gene: TRBJ1-4; v_gene: TRBV5-1; CDR3aa: CASSHGQGGREKLFF; CDR3nt: TGCGCCAGCAGCCACGGACAGGGAGGTCGGGAAAAACTGTTTTTT
d_gene: .; abundance: .; j_gene: TRBJ2-7; v_gene: TRBV7-2; CDR3aa: CASSLDRAREQYF; CDR3nt: TGTGCCAGCAGCTTAGACAGGGCGCGCGAGCAGTACTTC
d_gene: .; abundance: .; j_gene: TRBJ2-2; v_gene: TRBV14; CDR3aa: CASSQDLPNTGELFF; CDR3nt: TGTGCCAGCAGCCAAGATCTCCCGAACACCGGGGAGCTGTTTTTT
d_gene: TRBD2; abundance: .; j_gene: TRBJ2-2; v_gene: TRBV5-1; CDR3aa: CASREASGGTAGELFF; CDR3nt: TGCGCCAGCAGGGAGGCTAGCGGGGGAACGGCCGGGGAGCTGTTTTTT
d_gene: .; abundance: .; j_gene: TRBJ1-1; v_gene: TRBV23-1; CDR3aa: CASSLGGMNTEAFF; CDR3nt: TGCGCCAGCAGTCTGGGGGGCATGAACACTGAAGCTTTCTTT
d_gene: .; abundance: .; j_gene: TRBJ1-3; v_gene: TRBV7-2; CDR3aa: CASSMDLSGNTIYF; CDR3nt: TGTGCCAGCAGTATGGACCTCTCTGGAAACACCATATATTTT
d_gene: TRBD1; abundance: once; j_gene: TRBJ1-2; v_gene: TRBV19; CDR3aa: CASRRQDRDLYGYTF; CDR3nt: TGTGCCAGTAGGAGACAGGACAGGGACCTCTATGGCTACACCTTC
d_gene: .; abundance: once; j_gene: TRBJ2-6; v_gene: TRBV2; CDR3aa: CASNGVEGSGANVLTF; CDR3nt: TGTGCCAGCAACGGAGTTGAGGGATCTGGGGCCAACGTCCTGACTTTC
d_gene: TRBD2; abundance: .; j_gene: TRBJ2-3; v_gene: TRBV10-3; CDR3aa: CATGTGLAQTDTQYF; CDR3nt: TGTGCCACCGGAACGGGACTAGCCCAAACAGATACGCAGTATTTT
d_gene: .; abundance: .; j_gene: TRBJ1-2; v_gene: TRBV30; CDR3aa: CAWSQGSGYTF; CDR3nt: TGTGCCTGGAGCCAGGGGAGCGGCTACACCTTC
d_gene: TRBD2; abundance: .; j_gene: TRBJ2-1; v_gene: TRBV5-1; CDR3aa: CASSEGLAVHEQFF; CDR3nt: TGCGCCAGCAGCGAGGGACTAGCGGTCCATGAGCAGTTCTTC
d_gene: TRBD1; abundance: .; j_gene: TRBJ1-2; v_gene: TRBV6-6; CDR3aa: CASSYSRQGLGHGYTF; CDR3nt: TGTGCCAGCAGTTACTCACGACAGGGGCTCGGCCATGGCTACACCTTC
d_gene: TRBD1; abundance: .; j_gene: TRBJ2-3; v_gene: TRBV6-4; CDR3aa: CASSSGQVSTDTQYF; CDR3nt: TGTGCCAGCAGTTCGGGACAGGTTAGCACAGATACGCAGTATTTT
d_gene: TRBD2; abundance: .; j_gene: TRBJ2-1; v_gene: TRBV6-1; CDR3aa: CASRTSGSYNEQFF; CDR3nt: TGTGCCAGCAGGACTAGCGGCTCCTACAATGAGCAGTTCTTC
d_gene: TRBD1; abundance: .; j_gene: TRBJ2-7; v_gene: TRBV14; CDR3aa: CASSLGTGGPYEQYF; CDR3nt: TGTGCCAGCAGCCTCGGGACAGGTGGACCCTACGAGCAGTACTTC
d_gene: .; abundance: .; j_gene: TRBJ2-7; v_gene: TRBV28; CDR3aa: CASRGGTVSEQYF; CDR3nt: TGTGCCAGCAGGGGAGGGACAGTCTCAGAGCAGTACTTC
d_gene: .; abundance: .; j_gene: TRBJ2-2; v_gene: TRBV19; CDR3aa: CASSIQGEAGELFF; CDR3nt: TGTGCCAGTAGTATACAGGGGGAGGCCGGGGAGCTGTTTTTT
d_gene: .; abundance: .; j_gene: TRBJ1-5; v_gene: TRBV5-5; CDR3aa: CASSPLSNQPQHF; CDR3nt: TGTGCCAGCAGCCCACTCAGTAATCAGCCCCAGCATTTT
d_gene: TRBD1; abundance: .; j_gene: TRBJ1-4; v_gene: TRBV18; CDR3aa: CASSPPNPVTGGTTNEKLFF; CDR3nt: TGTGCCAGCTCACCACCTAACCCCGTGACAGGGGGCACAACTAATGAAAAACTGTTTTTT